This T cell receptor beta chain was sequenced during a study of T cell responses to AZD1222 COVID-19 vaccine. The CDR3 totals 18 residues. Broader study findings: After the peak T cell response, and only then, were repertoires sampled. Researchers report vaccine-associated CD4 TCRs spanning spike, with dominance at 160-218 and 743-854. Donors were largely white British and mainly female; clonal diversity was possibly underestimated.

Sequenced by immunoSEQ multiplex PCR; TCRdb stores in-frame clones only, minus some. The table lists 150,000 to 200,000 clones, 88% of them singletons. This clone was counted between two and nine times. The antigen is not known. Second-dose recipients at about 4 or about 12 weeks were treated as one pooled group. The TCR sequence derives from an adult who received the AZD1222 COVID-19 vaccine. This rearrangement joins TRBV21-1 to TRBJ2-1; TRBD1 is the table's D call and was not checked against the DNA. TRBV21-1 is assigned pseudogene status. The material was peripheral blood, obtained 28 days after the second AZD1222 dose. CDR3 DNA: TGTGCCAGCAGCAAAGCGGGCCTGGGCAGGCAGTTCTACAATGAGCAGTTCTTC. Protein: CASSKAGLGRQFYNEQFF.